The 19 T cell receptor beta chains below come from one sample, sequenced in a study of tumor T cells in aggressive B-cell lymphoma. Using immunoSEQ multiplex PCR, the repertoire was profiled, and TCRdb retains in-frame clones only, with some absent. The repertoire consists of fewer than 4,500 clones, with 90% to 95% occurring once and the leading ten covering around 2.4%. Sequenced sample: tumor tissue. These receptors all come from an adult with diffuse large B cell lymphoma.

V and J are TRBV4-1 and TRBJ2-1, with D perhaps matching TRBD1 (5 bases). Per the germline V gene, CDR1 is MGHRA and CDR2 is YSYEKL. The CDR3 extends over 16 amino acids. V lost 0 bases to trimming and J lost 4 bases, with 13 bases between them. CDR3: CASSQDISKGYNEQFF. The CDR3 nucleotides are TGCGCCAGCAGCCAAGATATTTCGAAGGGGTACAATGAGCAGTTCTTC.

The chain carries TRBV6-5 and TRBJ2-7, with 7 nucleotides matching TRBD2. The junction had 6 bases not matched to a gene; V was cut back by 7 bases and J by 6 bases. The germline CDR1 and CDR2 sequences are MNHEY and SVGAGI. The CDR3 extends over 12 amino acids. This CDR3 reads CASTSGLGEQYF. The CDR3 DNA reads TGTGCCAGCACTAGCGGCCTCGGCGAGCAGTACTTC.

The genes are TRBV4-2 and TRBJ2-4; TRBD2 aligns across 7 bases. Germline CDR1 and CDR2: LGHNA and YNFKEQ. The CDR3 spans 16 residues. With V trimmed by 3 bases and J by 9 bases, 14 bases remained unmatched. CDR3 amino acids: CASSQEMRTRWGIQYF. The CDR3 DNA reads TGTGCCAGCAGCCAGGAGATGCGGACTAGGTGGGGCATTCAGTACTTC.

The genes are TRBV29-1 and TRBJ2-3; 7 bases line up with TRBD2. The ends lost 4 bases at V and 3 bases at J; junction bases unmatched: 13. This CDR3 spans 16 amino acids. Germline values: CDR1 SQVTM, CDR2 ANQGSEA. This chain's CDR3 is CSVGLFTQGGTDTQYF. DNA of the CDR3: TGCAGCGTTGGACTGTTCACGCAGGGAGGGACAGATACGCAGTATTTT.

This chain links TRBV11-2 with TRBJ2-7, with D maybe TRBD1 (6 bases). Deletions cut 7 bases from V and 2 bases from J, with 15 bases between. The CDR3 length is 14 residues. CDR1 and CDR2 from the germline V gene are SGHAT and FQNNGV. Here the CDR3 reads CASTPLGHPYEQYF. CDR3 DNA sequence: TGTGCCAGCACCCCACTGGGACACCCCTACGAGCAGTACTTC. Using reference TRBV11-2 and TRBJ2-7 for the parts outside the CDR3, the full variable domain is EAGVAQSPRYKIIEKRQSVAFWCNPISGHATLYWYQQILGQGPKLLIQFQNNGVVDDSQLPKDRFSAERLKGVDSTLKIQPAKLEDSAVYLCASTPLGHPYEQYFGPGTRLTVT.

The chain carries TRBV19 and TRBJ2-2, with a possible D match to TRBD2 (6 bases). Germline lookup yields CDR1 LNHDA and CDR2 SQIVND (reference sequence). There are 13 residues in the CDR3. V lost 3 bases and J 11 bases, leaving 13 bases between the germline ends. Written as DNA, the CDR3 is TGTGCCAGTAGTATCACCGGGAGTCGAGAGCTGTTTTTT. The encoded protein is CASSITGSRELFF.

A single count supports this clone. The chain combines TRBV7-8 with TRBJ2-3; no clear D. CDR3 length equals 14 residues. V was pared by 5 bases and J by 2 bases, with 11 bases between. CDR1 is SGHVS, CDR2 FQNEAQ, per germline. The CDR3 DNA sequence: TGTGCCAGCAGCCAGCAGGTACTCACAGATACGCAGTATTTT. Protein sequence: CASSQQVLTDTQYF.

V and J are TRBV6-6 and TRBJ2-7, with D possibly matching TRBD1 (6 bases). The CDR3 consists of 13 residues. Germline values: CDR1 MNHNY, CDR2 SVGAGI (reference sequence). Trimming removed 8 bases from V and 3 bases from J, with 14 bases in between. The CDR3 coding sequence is TGTGCCAGCGGAGAGGGACACGTCTACGAGCAGTACTTC. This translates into CASGEGHVYEQYF.

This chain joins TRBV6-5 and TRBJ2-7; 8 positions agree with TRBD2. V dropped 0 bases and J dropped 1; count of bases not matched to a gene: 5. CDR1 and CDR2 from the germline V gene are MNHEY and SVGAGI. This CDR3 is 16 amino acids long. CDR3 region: CASSYSSGRGSYEQYF. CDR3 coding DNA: TGTGCCAGCAGTTACTCGAGCGGGAGAGGGTCCTACGAGCAGTACTTC.

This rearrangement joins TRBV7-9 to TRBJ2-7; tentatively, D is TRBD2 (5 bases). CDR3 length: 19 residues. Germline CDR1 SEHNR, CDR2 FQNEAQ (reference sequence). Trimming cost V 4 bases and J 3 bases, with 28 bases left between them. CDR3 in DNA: TGTGCCAGCAGCTCGGACGGTAGCGAGACGCTATTAGGACTCTACGAGCAGTACTTC. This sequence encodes CASSSDGSETLLGLYEQYF.

The chain's CDR3 is CAISEPFSGANVLTF. The CDR3 nucleotides read TGTGCCATCAGTGAGCCCTTCTCTGGGGCCAACGTCCTGACTTTC. The chain combines TRBV10-3 with TRBJ2-6; D is unresolved. V was pared by 2 bases and J by 0 bases, with 5 bases between. CDR1 is ENHRY, CDR2 SYGVKD, per germline. The length of the CDR3 is 15 residues.

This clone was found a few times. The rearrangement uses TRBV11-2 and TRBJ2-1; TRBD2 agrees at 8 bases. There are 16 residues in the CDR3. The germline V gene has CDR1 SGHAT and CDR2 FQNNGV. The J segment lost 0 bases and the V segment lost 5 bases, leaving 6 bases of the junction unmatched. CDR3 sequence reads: CASSRTSGSSYNEQFF. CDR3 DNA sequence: TGTGCCAGCAGCCGCACTAGCGGAAGCTCCTACAATGAGCAGTTCTTC.

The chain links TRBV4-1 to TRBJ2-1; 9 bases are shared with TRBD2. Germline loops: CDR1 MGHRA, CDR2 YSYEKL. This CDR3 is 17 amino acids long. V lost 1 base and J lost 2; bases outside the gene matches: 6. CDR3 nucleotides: TGCGCCAGCAGCCAAGGGGGGCTAGCGGGACCCTACAATGAGCAGTTCTTC. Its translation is CASSQGGLAGPYNEQFF.

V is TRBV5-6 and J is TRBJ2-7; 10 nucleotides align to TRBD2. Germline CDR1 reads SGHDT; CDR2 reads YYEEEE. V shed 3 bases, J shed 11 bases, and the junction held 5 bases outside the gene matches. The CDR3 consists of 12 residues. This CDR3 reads CASSWGGLAEYF. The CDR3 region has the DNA TGTGCCAGCAGCTGGGGAGGACTAGCGGAGTACTTC.

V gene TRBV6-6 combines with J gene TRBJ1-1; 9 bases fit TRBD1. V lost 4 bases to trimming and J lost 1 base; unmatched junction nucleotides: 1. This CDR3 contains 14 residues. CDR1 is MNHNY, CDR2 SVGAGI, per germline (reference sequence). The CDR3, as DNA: TGTGCCAGCAGTTGGACAGGGGCGAACACTGAAGCTTTCTTT. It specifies CASSWTGANTEAFF.

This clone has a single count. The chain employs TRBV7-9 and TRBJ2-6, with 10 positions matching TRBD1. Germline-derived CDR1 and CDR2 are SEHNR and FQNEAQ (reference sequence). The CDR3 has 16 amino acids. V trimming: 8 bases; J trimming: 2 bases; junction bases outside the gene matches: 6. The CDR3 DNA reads TGTGCCAGCGGCCGGGACAGGGGAACTGGGGCCAACGTCCTGACTTTC. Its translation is CASGRDRGTGANVLTF.

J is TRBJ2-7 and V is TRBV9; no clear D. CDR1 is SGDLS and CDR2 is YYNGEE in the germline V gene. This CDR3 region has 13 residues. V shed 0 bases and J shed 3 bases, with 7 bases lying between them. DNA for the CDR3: TGTGCCAGCAGCGTAGACTACAACTACGAGCAGTACTTC. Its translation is CASSVDYNYEQYF.

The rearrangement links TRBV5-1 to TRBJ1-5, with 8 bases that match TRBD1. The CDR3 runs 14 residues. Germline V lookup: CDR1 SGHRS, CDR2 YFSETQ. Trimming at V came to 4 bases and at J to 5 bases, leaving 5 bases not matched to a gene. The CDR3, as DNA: TGCGCCAGCAGCCCCGGACAGGGAGATCAGCCCCAGCATTTT. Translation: CASSPGQGDQPQHF.

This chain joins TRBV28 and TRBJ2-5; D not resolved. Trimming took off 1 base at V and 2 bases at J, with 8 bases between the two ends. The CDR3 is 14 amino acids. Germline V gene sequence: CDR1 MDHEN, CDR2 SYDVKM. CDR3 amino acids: CASSLSEAQETQYF. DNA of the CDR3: TGTGCCAGCAGTTTATCTGAAGCACAAGAGACCCAGTACTTC.